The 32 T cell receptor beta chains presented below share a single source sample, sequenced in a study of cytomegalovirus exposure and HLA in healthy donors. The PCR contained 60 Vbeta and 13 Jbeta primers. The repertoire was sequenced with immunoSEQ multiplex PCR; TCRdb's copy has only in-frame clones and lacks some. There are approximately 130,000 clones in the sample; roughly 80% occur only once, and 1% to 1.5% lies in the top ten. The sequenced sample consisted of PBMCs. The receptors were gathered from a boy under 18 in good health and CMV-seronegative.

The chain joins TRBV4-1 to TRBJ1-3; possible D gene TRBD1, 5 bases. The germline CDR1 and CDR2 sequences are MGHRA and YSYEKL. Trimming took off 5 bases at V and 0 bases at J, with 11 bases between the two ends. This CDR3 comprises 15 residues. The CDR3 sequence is CASSGDSFSGNTIYF. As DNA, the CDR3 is TGCGCCAGCAGCGGTGACAGTTTCTCTGGAAACACCATATATTTT.

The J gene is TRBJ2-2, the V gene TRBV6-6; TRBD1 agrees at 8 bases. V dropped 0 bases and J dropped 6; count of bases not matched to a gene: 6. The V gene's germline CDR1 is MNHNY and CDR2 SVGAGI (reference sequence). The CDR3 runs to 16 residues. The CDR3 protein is CASSYSRTGPAGELFF. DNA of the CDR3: TGTGCCAGCAGTTACTCGAGGACAGGGCCGGCCGGGGAGCTGTTTTTT.

CDR3 nucleotides: TGTGCCAGCCGCGAACTAGCGGGGAGTAGCGTGGAGCTGTTTTTT. Translated, it gives CASRELAGSSVELFF. The chain uses TRBV7-9 and TRBJ2-2; TRBD2 matches at 10 bases. After removal of 8 bases from V and 10 bases from J, the junction contained 13 bases not matched to a gene. Germline values: CDR1 SEHNR, CDR2 FQNEAQ (reference sequence). CDR3 length: 15 amino acids.

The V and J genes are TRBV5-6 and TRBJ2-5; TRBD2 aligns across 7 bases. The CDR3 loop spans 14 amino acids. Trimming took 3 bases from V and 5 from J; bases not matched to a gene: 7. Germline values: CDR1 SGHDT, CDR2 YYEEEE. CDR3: CASSWKVRGETQYF. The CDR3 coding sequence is TGTGCCAGCAGCTGGAAAGTGCGGGGGGAGACCCAGTACTTC.

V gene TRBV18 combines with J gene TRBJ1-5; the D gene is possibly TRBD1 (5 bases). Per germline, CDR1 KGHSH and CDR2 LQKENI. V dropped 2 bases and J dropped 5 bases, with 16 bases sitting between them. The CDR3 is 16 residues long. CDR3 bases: TGTGCCAGCTCACCAGGGCCGGCCAGGGTGGATCAGCCCCAGCATTTT. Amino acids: CASSPGPARVDQPQHF.

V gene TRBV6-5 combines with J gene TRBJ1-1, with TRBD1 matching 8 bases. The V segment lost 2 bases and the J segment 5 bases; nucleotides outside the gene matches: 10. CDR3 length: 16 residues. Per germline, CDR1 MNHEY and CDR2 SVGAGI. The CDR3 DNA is TGTGCCAGCAGTTACCAACCCTACAGACAGGGGACTGAAGCTTTCTTT. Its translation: CASSYQPYRQGTEAFF.

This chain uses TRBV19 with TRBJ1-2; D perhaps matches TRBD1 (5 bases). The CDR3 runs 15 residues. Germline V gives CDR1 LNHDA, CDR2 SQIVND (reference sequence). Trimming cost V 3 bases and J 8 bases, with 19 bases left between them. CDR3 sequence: CASSIWSGQWGGYTF. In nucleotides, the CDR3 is TGTGCCAGTAGTATTTGGTCAGGGCAGTGGGGCGGCTACACCTTC.

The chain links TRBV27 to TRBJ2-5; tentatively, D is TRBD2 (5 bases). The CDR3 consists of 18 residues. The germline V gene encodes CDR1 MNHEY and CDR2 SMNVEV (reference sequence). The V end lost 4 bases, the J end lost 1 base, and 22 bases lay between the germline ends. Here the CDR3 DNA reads TGTGCCAGCAGTTCCCTCTCGCACCCGGCTAGCTTCCAAGAGACCCAGTACTTC. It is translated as CASSSLSHPASFQETQYF.

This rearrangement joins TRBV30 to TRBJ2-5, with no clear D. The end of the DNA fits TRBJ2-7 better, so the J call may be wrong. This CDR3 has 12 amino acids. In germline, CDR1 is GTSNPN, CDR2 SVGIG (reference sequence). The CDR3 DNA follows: TGTGCCTGGAGCCCGATTGGCGGCGAGCAGTACTTC. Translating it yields CAWSPIGGEQYF.

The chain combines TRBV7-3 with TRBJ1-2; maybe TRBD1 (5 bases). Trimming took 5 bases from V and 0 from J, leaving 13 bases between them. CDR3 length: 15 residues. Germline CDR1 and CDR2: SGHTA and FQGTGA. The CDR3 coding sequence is TGTGCCAGCAGCCCGTTCCAGGGTGCTAACTATGGCTACACCTTC. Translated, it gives CASSPFQGANYGYTF.

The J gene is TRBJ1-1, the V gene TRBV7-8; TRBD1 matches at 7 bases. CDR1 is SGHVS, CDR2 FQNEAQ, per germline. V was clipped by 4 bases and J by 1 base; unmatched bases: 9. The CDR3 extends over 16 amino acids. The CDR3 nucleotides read TGTGCCAGCAGCTCTTGGTTTTCAGGGGGGAACACTGAAGCTTTCTTT. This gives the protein CASSSWFSGGNTEAFF.

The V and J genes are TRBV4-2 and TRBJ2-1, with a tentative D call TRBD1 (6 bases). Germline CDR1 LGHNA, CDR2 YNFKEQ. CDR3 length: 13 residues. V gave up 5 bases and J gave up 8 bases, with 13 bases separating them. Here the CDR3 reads CASSSGQWDEQFF. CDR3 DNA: TGTGCCAGCAGCTCCGGACAGTGGGATGAGCAGTTCTTC.

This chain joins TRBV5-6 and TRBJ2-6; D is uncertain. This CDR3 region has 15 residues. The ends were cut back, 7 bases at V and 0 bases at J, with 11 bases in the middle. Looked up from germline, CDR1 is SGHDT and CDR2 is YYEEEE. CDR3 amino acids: CASFPLDSGANVLTF. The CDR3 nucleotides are TGTGCCAGCTTTCCGTTAGACTCTGGGGCCAACGTCCTGACTTTC.

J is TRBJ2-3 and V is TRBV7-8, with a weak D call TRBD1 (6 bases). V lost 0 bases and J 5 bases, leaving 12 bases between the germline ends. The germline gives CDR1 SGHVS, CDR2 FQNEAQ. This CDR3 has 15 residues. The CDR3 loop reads CASSLAGIRGDTQYF. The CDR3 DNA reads TGTGCCAGCAGCTTAGCGGGGATCAGGGGAGATACGCAGTATTTT.

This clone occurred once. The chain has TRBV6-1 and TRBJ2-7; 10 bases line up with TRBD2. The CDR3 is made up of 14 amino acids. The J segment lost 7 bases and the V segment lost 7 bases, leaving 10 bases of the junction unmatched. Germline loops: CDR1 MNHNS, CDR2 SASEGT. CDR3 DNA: TGTGCCAGCACTAAAGCGGGAGGGCCGGGGGAGCAGTACTTC. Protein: CASTKAGGPGEQYF.

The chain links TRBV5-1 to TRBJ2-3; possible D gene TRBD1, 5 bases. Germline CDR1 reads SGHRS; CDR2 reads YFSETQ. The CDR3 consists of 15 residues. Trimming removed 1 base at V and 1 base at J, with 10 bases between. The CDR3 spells CASSLNRQRTDTQYF. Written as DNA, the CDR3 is TGCGCCAGCAGCTTGAACCGACAGCGCACAGATACGCAGTATTTT.

This chain's CDR3 is CASSDGLNQPQHF. The DNA of the CDR3 is TGTGCCAGCAGTGACGGGCTGAATCAGCCCCAGCATTTT. The V gene is TRBV6-4, the J gene TRBJ1-5; D gene ambiguous. The CDR3 loop spans 13 amino acids. The V end was cut by 2 bases, the J end by 4 bases, with 6 bases between. CDR1 and CDR2 (germline): MRHNA, SNTAGT.

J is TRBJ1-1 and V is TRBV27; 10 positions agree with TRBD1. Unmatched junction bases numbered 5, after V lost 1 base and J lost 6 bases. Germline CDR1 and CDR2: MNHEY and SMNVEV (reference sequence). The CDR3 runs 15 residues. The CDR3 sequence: CASSLFGTGESEAFF. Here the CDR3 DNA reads TGTGCCAGCAGTTTATTTGGGACAGGGGAGTCTGAAGCTTTCTTT.

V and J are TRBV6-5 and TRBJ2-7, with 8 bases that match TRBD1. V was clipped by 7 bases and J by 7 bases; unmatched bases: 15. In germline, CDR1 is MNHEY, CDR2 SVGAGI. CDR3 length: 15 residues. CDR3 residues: CASTPKTGALREQYF. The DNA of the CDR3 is TGTGCCAGCACCCCGAAGACAGGGGCCCTGAGGGAGCAGTACTTC.

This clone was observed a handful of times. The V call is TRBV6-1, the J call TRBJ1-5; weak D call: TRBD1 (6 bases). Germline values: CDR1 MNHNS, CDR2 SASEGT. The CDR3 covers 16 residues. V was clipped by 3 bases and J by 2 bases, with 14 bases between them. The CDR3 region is CASSDLRGSGNQPQHF. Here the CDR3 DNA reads TGTGCCAGCAGTGATCTAAGGGGGTCTGGCAATCAGCCCCAGCATTTT.

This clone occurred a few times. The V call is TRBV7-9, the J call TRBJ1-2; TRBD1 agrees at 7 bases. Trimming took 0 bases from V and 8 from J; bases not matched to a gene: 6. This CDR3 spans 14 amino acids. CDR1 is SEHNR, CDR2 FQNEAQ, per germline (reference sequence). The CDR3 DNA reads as TGTGCCAGCAGCTTAGCGGCGGCAGGGGGGGGCTACACCTTC. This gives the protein CASSLAAAGGGYTF.

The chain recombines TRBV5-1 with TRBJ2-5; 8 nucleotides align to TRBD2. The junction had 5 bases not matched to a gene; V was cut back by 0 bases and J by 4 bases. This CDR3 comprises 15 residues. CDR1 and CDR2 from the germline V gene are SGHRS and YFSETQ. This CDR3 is CASSLAGGPLETQYF. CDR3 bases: TGCGCCAGCAGCTTGGCGGGAGGGCCCCTAGAGACCCAGTACTTC.

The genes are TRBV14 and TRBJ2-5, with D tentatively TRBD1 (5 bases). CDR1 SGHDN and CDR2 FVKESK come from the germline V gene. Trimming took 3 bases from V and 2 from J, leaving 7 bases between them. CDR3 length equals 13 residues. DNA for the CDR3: TGTGCCAGCAGCCACAGGGTACAAGAGACCCAGTACTTC. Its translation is CASSHRVQETQYF.

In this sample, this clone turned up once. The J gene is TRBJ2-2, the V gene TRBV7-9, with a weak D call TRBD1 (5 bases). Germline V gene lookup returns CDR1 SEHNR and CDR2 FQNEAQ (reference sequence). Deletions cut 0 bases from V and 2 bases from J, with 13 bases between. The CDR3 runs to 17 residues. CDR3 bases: TGTGCCAGCAGCTTAGCCGGACACTCAACTAACACCGGGGAGCTGTTTTTT. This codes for CASSLAGHSTNTGELFF.

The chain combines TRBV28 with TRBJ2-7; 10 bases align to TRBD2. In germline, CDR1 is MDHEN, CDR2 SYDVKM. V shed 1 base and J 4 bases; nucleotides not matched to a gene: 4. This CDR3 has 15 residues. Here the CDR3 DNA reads TGTGCCAGCAGTTTATCACTAGCGGGGTTATACGAGCAGTACTTC. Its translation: CASSLSLAGLYEQYF. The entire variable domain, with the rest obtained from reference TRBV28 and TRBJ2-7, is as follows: DVKVTQSSRYLVKRTGEKVFLECVQDMDHENMFWYRQDPGLGLRLIYFSYDVKMKEKGDIPEGYSVSREKKERFSLILESASTNQTSMYLCASSLSLAGLYEQYFGPGTRLTVT.

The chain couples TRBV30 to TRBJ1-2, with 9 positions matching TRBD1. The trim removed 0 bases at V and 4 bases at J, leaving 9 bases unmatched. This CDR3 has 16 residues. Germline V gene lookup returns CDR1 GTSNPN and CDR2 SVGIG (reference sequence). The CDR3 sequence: CAWSVATGGHPYGYTF. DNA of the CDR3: TGTGCCTGGAGTGTGGCTACAGGGGGCCACCCCTATGGCTACACCTTC. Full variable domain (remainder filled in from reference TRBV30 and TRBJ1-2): SQTIHQWPATLVQPVGSPLSLECTVEGTSNPNLYWYRQAAGRGLQLLFYSVGIGQISSEVPQNLSASRPQDRQFILSSKKLLLSDSGFYLCAWSVATGGHPYGYTFGSGTRLTVV.

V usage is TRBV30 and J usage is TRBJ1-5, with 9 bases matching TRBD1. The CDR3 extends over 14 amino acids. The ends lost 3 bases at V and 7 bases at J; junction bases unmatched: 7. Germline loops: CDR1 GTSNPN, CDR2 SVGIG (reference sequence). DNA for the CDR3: TGTGCCTGGAGCCTAACAGGGGGCCGACAGCCCCAGCATTTT. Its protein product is CAWSLTGGRQPQHF.

CDR3 nucleotide sequence: TGTGCCAGCAGCCAAGACCGCGCTGAAGCTTTCTTT. Translated, it gives CASSQDRAEAFF. The chain links TRBV4-2 to TRBJ1-1; D gene uncertain. The V and J ends lost 0 bases and 6 bases respectively, with 5 bases between them. CDR3 length equals 12 residues. In germline, CDR1 is LGHNA, CDR2 YNFKEQ.

The DNA for the CDR3 is TGTGCCATCAGTGAGCAGAACACCGGGGAGCTGTTTTTT. Translated, it gives CAISEQNTGELFF. The gene calls are TRBV10-3 and TRBJ2-2; D unresolved. V lost 2 bases and J 1 base, leaving 2 bases between the germline ends. CDR3 size: 13 residues. CDR1 ENHRY and CDR2 SYGVKD come from the germline V gene.

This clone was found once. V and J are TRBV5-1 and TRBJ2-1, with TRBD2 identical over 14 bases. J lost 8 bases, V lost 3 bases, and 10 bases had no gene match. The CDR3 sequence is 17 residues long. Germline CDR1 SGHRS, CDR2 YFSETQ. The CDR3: CASSSGTSGSGFDEQFF. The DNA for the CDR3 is TGCGCCAGCAGCTCTGGGACTAGCGGGAGCGGCTTCGATGAGCAGTTCTTC.

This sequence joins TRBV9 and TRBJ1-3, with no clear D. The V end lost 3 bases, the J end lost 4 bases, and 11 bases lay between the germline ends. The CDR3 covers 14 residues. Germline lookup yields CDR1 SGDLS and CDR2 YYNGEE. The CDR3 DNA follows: TGTGCCAGCAGCGAGGGAGGAGGGGGAAACACCATATATTTT. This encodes CASSEGGGGNTIYF.

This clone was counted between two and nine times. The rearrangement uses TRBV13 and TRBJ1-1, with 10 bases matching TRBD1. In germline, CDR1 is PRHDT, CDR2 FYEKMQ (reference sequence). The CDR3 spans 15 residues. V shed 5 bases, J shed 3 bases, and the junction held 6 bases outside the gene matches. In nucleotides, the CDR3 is TGTGCCAGCAGCCCGCGGGACAGGGGTGACACTGAAGCTTTCTTT. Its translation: CASSPRDRGDTEAFF.